The present entry profiles one TCR beta chain with its context. The CDR3 covers 15 residues. Germline CDR1 and CDR2: SGHTA and FQGTGA. Trimming removed 4 bases at V and 8 bases at J, with 21 bases between. This record comes from a study of blood T cell repertoires in COVID-19. Turning to the study itself: T cells, B-cell-depleted T cells, or PBMCs provided the cDNA or gDNA that served as material.

Sequencing used immunoSEQ multiplex PCR; TCRdb keeps in-frame clones, though not all of them. This table holds about 400,000 clones, roughly 90% found once. Sequencing used peripheral blood. The rearrangement joins TRBV7-3 to TRBJ2-7; no definite D call. This receptor was taken from a man in his forties or fifties with acute or convalescent COVID-19. For the CDR3, the DNA is TGTGCCAGCAGCTACCCGCCAGGTGGATTACGAAAGCAGTACTTC. This encodes CASSYPPGGLRKQYF.